The clone carrying this T cell receptor (beta chain) was detected a few times. Its antigen is currently unknown. Amplification by 5'RACE using constant-segment primers produced TCR alpha and TCR beta cDNA libraries that carried sample barcodes and UMIs. TCRdb used MiXCR to reprocess the 5' RACE reads, holding one entry per CDR3 protein. The sample lists roughly 240,000 distinct CDR3 sequences, about 16% occurring once. This record comes from a study of T-cell memory formation after mild COVID-19. Overall study results and limits: While clones contracting from day 15 to 85 were balanced between CD4 and CD8, later expanders leaned CD4+. Some responding clones appeared in pre-infection memory, suggesting cross-reactive memory joined. The main location of contracting CD4+ clones was CM and EM, and that of contracting CD8+ clones was EMRA.

This CDR3 is 14 amino acids long. Trimming cost V 4 bases and J 8 bases; bases outside gene matches: 7. Germline CDR1 and CDR2: LGHNA and YNFKEQ. The rearrangement uses TRBV4-2 and TRBJ1-5, with 8 bases aligning to TRBD1. The sequencing input was PBMCs or a T cell subset sorted from them (not recorded which). This clonotype was obtained from a man aged 18 to 29 who had mild COVID-19 (a few samples of this study predate the infection). Cell type and time point are not known. The CDR3 sequence is CASSPDRAIEPQHF. The DNA of the CDR3 is TGTGCCAGCAGCCCGGACAGGGCAATAGAGCCCCAGCATTTT.